One TCR beta chain is described in this entry. Its cognate antigen is unknown. Amplification used 60 Vbeta primers and 13 Jbeta primers. The assay was immunoSEQ multiplex PCR, and TCRdb's table has in-frame clones only and misses some. The repertoire includes some 80,000 clones, more than 75% of them detected once, and under 4% sits in the top ten. The sample belongs to a study of cytomegalovirus exposure and HLA in healthy donors. Deletions cut 6 bases from V and 0 bases from J, with 8 bases between. Looked up from germline, CDR1 is ENHRY and CDR2 is SYGVKD. CDR3 length equals 13 residues. General observations from the study: Association of 16,951 TCR beta sequences with HLA alleles was found at 0.05 false discovery rate in a later analysis.

The clonotype comes from a man in his forties in good health and CMV-seronegative. The genes are TRBV10-3 and TRBJ1-1; D remains ambiguous. Sequenced material: PBMCs. The CDR3 is CAIRESMNTEAFF. The CDR3 DNA reads TGTGCCATCAGAGAGAGCATGAACACTGAAGCTTTCTTT.